Listed below are T cell receptor beta chains from one sample, sequenced in a study of sequential checkpoint blockade in melanoma. TCRdb keeps only in-frame clones here, not all; method: immunoSEQ multiplex PCR. The sample comprises tens of thousands of clones, roughly a third of which are singletons, and roughly 1.6% rests with the top ten. The sample here was tumor tissue (inferred from file names), taken from a patient given nivolumab and ipilimumab in sequence. These receptors all stem from a human donor with melanoma. Each CDR3 is given with its conserved first and last residue. The D gene is left open where the match is weak. Expanded clones get a size class; other rows say once, few or many, or leave the size out.

clone_size,d_call,v_call,j_call,cdr3_nt,cdr3_aa
.,.,TRBV30,TRBJ2-2,TGTGCCTGGGCCTTAGGACGAGGGAGGGAGCTGTTTTTT,CAWALGRGRELFF
.,TRBD1,TRBV11-3,TRBJ1-1,TGTGCCAGCAGCACAGGACAGGGGAACACTGAAGCTTTCTTT,CASSTGQGNTEAFF
.,.,TRBV30,TRBJ1-6,TGTGCCTGCAGGGGAGAGGGGGTCTCCTATAATTCACCCCTCCACTTT,CACRGEGVSYNSPLHF
.,.,TRBV19,TRBJ2-5,TGTGCCAGTAGTACGTTGGACAGTCAAGAGACCCAGTACTTC,CASSTLDSQETQYF
.,.,TRBV28,TRBJ1-5,TGTGCCAGCAGCTCCGGGGATAGCAATCAGCCCCAGCATTTT,CASSSGDSNQPQHF
.,TRBD1,TRBV5-1,TRBJ1-1,TGCGCCAGCAGTTCAACAGGGGGTGGCACTGAAGCTTTCTTT,CASSSTGGGTEAFF
.,.,TRBV5-1,TRBJ1-3,TGCGCCAGCAGCCAAAATGGCGGATCTGGAAACACCATATATTTT,CASSQNGGSGNTIYF
.,TRBD2,TRBV10-2,TRBJ2-2,TGCGCCAGCACCCTCGGGACTAGCGGGAGACAGTGGATAGACGGGGAGCTGTTTTTT,CASTLGTSGRQWIDGELFF
.,.,TRBV19,TRBJ1-1,TGTGCCAGTAACATAGGGGGAGGCCTGAACACTGAAGCTTTCTTT,CASNIGGGLNTEAFF
.,.,TRBV15,TRBJ1-4,TGTGCCACCAGCAGAGAGTGGTCAAATGAAAAACTGTTTTTT,CATSREWSNEKLFF
many,.,TRBV11-3,TRBJ1-2,TGTGCCAGCAGCTTGAGCGGGACAAACTATGGCTACACCTTC,CASSLSGTNYGYTF
.,TRBD1,TRBV6-8,TRBJ1-2,TGTGCCAGCAGTTACCCCAACAGGGGGAGCTATGGCTACACCTTC,CASSYPNRGSYGYTF
few,.,TRBV9,TRBJ2-5,TGTGCCAGCAGATTTCAAGGGGGGGCCGTTGAGACCCAGTACTTC,CASRFQGGAVETQYF
few,.,TRBV23-1,TRBJ2-2,TGCGCCAAACCTTTTCTAATTGACAGACCGACGGGGAACACCGGGGAGCTGTTTTTT,CAKPFLIDRPTGNTGELFF
few,.,TRBV6-8,TRBJ2-1,TGTGCCAGCAGTTCCCCCGCGGCTAGCTCCTACAATGAGCAGTTCTTC,CASSSPAASSYNEQFF
.,TRBD1,TRBV19,TRBJ2-6,TGTGCCAGTACCCCGTGGGACAGTCCCTCTGGGGCCAACGTCCTGACTTTC,CASTPWDSPSGANVLTF
few,.,TRBV6-8,TRBJ2-7,TGTGCCAGCAGCCTCCGGGTAGTAGGGAACTACGAGCAGTACTTC,CASSLRVVGNYEQYF
few,.,TRBV9,TRBJ2-2,TGTGCCAGCAGCCCAGGCAGTACCTTGCCCGGGGAGCTGTTTTTT,CASSPGSTLPGELFF
few,.,TRBV30,TRBJ2-4,TGTGCCTGGAGTGGGCAGGGATCCGGCAACATTCAGTACTTC,CAWSGQGSGNIQYF
few,.,TRBV6-8,TRBJ2-3,TGTGCCAGCAGTCCCCACGAGGATACGCAGTATTTT,CASSPHEDTQYF
few,.,TRBV18,TRBJ1-3,TGTGCCAGCTCACCACCCTCCCCGGGTACCGGAAACACCATATATTTT,CASSPPSPGTGNTIYF
.,.,TRBV29-1,TRBJ1-2,TGCAGCGCCCTTGCACCCGGAGGGCATGGCTACACCTTC,CSALAPGGHGYTF
.,.,TRBV6-8,TRBJ2-1,TGTGCCAGCAGCGACGGACTTCACTCCTACAATGAGCAGTTCTTC,CASSDGLHSYNEQFF
.,.,TRBV19,TRBJ2-3,TGTGCCAGTAGTATAGATGTTGGAGATACGCAGTATTTT,CASSIDVGDTQYF
.,TRBD2,TRBV6-8,TRBJ2-7,TGTGCCAGCAGAGCCACTAGCGGGAGGGTGCCGGCCCTTAAATACGAGCAGTACTTC,CASRATSGRVPALKYEQYF
.,TRBD2,TRBV5-1,TRBJ2-7,TGCGCCAGCAGCGAGTCTAGCGGGGGCTACGAGCAGTACTTC,CASSESSGGYEQYF
.,TRBD2,TRBV4-1,TRBJ2-3,TGCGCCAGCAGCCCTAGACCCCAACTAGCGGGAGCAACAGATACGCAGTATTTT,CASSPRPQLAGATDTQYF
few,TRBD1,TRBV6-8,TRBJ2-5,TGTGCCAGCAACCATCCGATGGGACAGCATATCCAAGAGACCCAGTACTTC,CASNHPMGQHIQETQYF
.,TRBD2,TRBV15,TRBJ2-3,TGTGCCACCAGCAGCGGGGGGGCCACAGATACGCAGTATTTT,CATSSGGATDTQYF
once,TRBD1,TRBV23-1,TRBJ1-1,TGCGCCAGCAGTCAATCATTTACAGGGGAGGACACTGAAGCTTTCTTT,CASSQSFTGEDTEAFF
.,.,TRBV11-3,TRBJ2-3,TGTGCCAGCAGCACGTACCGGGAGCCAGATACGCAGTATTTT,CASSTYREPDTQYF
.,.,TRBV28,TRBJ2-3,TGTGCCAGCAGAGGGGGGGGTCAGGTATTCGATACGCAGTATTTT,CASRGGGQVFDTQYF
.,TRBD1,TRBV29-1,TRBJ2-7,TGCAGCGTTGGCGTAAACAGGGGGCGGGCCTACGAGCAGTACTTC,CSVGVNRGRAYEQYF
.,TRBD2,TRBV5-1,TRBJ2-2,TGCGCCAGCAGCTTAAGCGGGGGGGCCGACGGGGAGCTGTTTTTT,CASSLSGGADGELFF
.,.,TRBV19,TRBJ2-7,TGTGCCAGTAGTGCCGTCCGGCGGGACTACGAGCAGTACTTC,CASSAVRRDYEQYF
.,.,TRBV28,TRBJ2-7,.,CASILDSVGGYEQYF
.,TRBD1,TRBV19,TRBJ1-5,TGTGCCAGTAGTCCTCAGGGGACAGGGATTAATCAGCCCCAGCATTTT,CASSPQGTGINQPQHF
.,TRBD1,TRBV14,TRBJ1-1,TGTGCCAGCAGCCACAGGGGGCTGAACACTGAAGCTTTCTTT,CASSHRGLNTEAFF
few,.,TRBV28,TRBJ2-7,TGTGCCAGCAGTTCGACTTTAACCTACGAGCAGTACTTC,CASSSTLTYEQYF
many,TRBD1,TRBV11-3,TRBJ2-3,TGTGCCAGCAGCTTTGACGGGACAGGGGGCAAAGATACGCAGTATTTT,CASSFDGTGGKDTQYF
.,.,TRBV6-8,TRBJ2-7,TGTGCCAGCAAGTTCTCGTCCCCCTCCTACGAGCAGTACTTC,CASKFSSPSYEQYF
.,TRBD2,TRBV11-1,TRBJ2-3,TGTGCCAGCAGCGGCGGCGGGAGGGAAACAGATACGCAGTATTTT,CASSGGGRETDTQYF
.,TRBD1,TRBV11-3,TRBJ1-6,TGTGCCAGCAGTCCGGGACAGGGCTATTCACCCCTCCACTTT,CASSPGQGYSPLHF
.,.,TRBV5-1,TRBJ2-7,TGCGCCAGCAGCTTGCTTCCGGGATCCTCCTACGAGCAGTACTTC,CASSLLPGSSYEQYF
few,.,TRBV6-8,TRBJ2-2,TGTGCCAGCGTTACTCCGGGACGGCTCACCGGGGAGCTGTTTTTT,CASVTPGRLTGELFF
many,TRBD2,TRBV11-3,TRBJ2-5,TGTGCCAGCAGCGATTGGACTAGCGGGAGTCATGGTGATGGAGAGACCCAGTACTTC,CASSDWTSGSHGDGETQYF
.,TRBD2,TRBV6-8,TRBJ2-5,TGTGCCAGCACCGAGACTAGCGAGCCTCGGGAGACCCAGTACTTC,CASTETSEPRETQYF
few,.,TRBV19,TRBJ1-2,TGTGCCAGTTGGGGTGTCTATGGCTACACCTTC,CASWGVYGYTF
few,.,TRBV11-1,TRBJ2-7,TGTGCCAGCAGCCCGGGGGGCGGTTACCTAAAGGAGCAGTACTTC,CASSPGGGYLKEQYF
few,.,TRBV9,TRBJ1-1,TGTGCCAGCAGCTCCGGACAAGGGATTGAAGCTTTCTTT,CASSSGQGIEAFF
.,.,TRBV12-5,TRBJ2-5,TGTGCCAGCACCGAACAAGGGGGGGGTAGCCAGTACTTC,CASTEQGGGSQYF
.,.,TRBV19,TRBJ2-5,TGTGCCAGTTGTTGGGACCTAGGGGAGACCCAGTACTTC,CASCWDLGETQYF
.,TRBD2,TRBV12-5,TRBJ2-2,TGTGCTAGTGGTTCGACTAGCGGGAAAGAAGTATACACCGGGGAGCTGTTTTTT,CASGSTSGKEVYTGELFF
few,TRBD2,TRBV30,TRBJ2-7,TGTGCCTGGAGTATACTAGCGGACCCCTACGAGCAGTACTTC,CAWSILADPYEQYF
few,.,TRBV30,TRBJ1-1,TGTGCCTGGAGCAGGAAGGATCTGAACACTGAAGCTTTCTTT,CAWSRKDLNTEAFF
.,.,TRBV14,TRBJ1-1,TGTGCCAGCAGCCGGATGTGGGGGATGAACACTGAAGCTTTCTTT,CASSRMWGMNTEAFF
.,.,TRBV28,TRBJ1-5,TGTGCCACCCTGGGTAGGGCAGACTATCAGCCCCAGCATTTT,CATLGRADYQPQHF